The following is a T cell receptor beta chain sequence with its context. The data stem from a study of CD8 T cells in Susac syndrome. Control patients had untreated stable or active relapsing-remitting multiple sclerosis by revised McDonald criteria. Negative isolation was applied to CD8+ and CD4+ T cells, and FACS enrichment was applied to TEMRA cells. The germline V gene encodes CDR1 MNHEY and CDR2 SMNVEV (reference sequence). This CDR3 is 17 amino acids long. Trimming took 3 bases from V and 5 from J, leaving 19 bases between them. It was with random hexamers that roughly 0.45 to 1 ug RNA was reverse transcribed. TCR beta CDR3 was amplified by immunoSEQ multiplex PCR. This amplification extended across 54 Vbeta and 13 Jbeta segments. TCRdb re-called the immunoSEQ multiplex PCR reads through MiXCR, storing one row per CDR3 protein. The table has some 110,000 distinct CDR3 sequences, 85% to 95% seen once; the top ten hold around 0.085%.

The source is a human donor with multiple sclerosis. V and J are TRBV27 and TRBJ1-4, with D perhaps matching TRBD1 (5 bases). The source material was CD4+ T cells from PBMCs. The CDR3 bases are TGTGCCAGCAGTTTGGTCTTCAGGGCTGGGAGAAATGAAAAACTGTTTTTT. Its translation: CASSLVFRAGRNEKLFF. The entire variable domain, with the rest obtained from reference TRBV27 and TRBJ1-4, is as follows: EAQVTQNPRYLITVTGKKLTVTCSQNMNHEYMSWYRQDPGLGLRQIYYSMNVEVTDKGDVPEGYKVSRKEKRNFPLILESPSPNQTSLYFCASSLVFRAGRNEKLFFGSGTQLSVL.